The entry below gives a single TCR beta chain sequence along with its context. In the original processing: It was from reference gene primer amplification that nucleated cell counts were estimated. Clones were read by immunoSEQ multiplex PCR, and TCRdb kept only the in-frame ones, dropping some. D and trimming were read from the DNA, whereas the V and J calls and clone size are those reported in that table. The table lists approximately 460,000 clones, about 91% of them singletons. Trimming took 5 bases from V and 1 from J; bases not matched to a gene: 2. The germline gives CDR1 MGHRA, CDR2 YSYEKL. This CDR3 has 14 amino acids. This sample is drawn from a study of blood T cell repertoires in COVID-19. Study-wide background: Material from acute and convalescent COVID-19 was sourced from the United States, Italy and Spain. T cells, B-cell-depleted T cells, or PBMCs provided the cDNA or gDNA that served as material.

V usage is TRBV4-1 and J usage is TRBJ1-1, with 9 nucleotides matching TRBD1. Sequencing input: peripheral blood. This TCR came from a man between 18 and 35 years old with COVID-19, enrolled during active disease. Written as DNA, the CDR3 is TGCGCCAGCAGCGAGGGACAGGGGAACACTGAAGCTTTCTTT. Amino acid sequence: CASSEGQGNTEAFF.